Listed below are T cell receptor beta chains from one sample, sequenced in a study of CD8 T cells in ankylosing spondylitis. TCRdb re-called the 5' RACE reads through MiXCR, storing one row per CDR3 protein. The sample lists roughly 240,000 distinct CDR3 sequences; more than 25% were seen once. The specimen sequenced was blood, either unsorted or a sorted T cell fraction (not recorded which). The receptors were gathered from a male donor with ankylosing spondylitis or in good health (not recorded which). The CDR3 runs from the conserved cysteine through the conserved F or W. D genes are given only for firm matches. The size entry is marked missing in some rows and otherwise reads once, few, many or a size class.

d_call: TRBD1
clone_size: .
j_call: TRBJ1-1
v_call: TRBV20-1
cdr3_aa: CSLNRGRYTEAFF
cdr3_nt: TGCAGCCTTAACAGGGGGCGGTACACTGAAGCTTTCTTT

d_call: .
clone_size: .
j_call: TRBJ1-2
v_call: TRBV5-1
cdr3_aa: CASSLRGGTYGYTF
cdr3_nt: TGCGCCAGCAGCCTCCGGGGGGGTACCTATGGCTACACCTTT

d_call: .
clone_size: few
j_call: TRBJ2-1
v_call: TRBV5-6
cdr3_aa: CASSLSRIAYNEQFF
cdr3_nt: TGTGCCAGCAGCTTGAGCAGGATAGCCTACAATGAGCAGTTCTTC

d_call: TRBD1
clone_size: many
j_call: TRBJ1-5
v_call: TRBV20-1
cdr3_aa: CSARQGGQPQHF
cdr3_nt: TGCAGTGCAAGACAGGGGGGGCAGCCCCAGCATTTT

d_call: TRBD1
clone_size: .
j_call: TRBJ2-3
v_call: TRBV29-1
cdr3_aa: CSTWTGYGDTQYF
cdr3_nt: TGCAGCACCTGGACAGGGTATGGAGATACGCAGTATTTT

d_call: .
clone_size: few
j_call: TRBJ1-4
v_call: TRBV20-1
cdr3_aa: CSASGQQNEKLFF
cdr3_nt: TGCAGTGCTTCCGGACAGCAGAATGAAAAACTGTTTTTT

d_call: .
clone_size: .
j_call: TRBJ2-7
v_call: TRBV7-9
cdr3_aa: CASSLAPAATYEQYF
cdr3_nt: TGTGCCAGCAGCTTAGCGCCGGCAGCGACCTACGAGCAGTACTTC

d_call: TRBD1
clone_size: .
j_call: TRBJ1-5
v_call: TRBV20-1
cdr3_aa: CSARRRGQGQPQHF
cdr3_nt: TGCAGTGCTAGGCGCAGGGGGCAGGGTCAGCCCCAGCATTTT

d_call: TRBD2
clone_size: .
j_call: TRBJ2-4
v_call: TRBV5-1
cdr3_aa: CASSSLSAGVNIQYF
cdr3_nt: TGCGCCAGCAGCTCCCTGAGTGCGGGGGTAAACATTCAGTACTTC

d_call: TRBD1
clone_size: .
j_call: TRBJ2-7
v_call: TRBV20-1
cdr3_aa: CSALRDRGYEQYF
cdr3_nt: TGCAGTGCTCTCCGGGACAGGGGGTACGAGCAGTACTTC

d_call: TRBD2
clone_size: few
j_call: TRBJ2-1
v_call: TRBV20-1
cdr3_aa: CSARLAGGRYNEQFF
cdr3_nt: TGCAGTGCTAGACTAGCGGGGGGCCGTTACAATGAGCAGTTCTTC

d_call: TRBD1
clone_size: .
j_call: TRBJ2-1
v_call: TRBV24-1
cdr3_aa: CATSEFGQGYNEQFF
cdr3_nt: TGTGCCACCAGTGAATTTGGACAGGGATACAATGAGCAGTTCTTC

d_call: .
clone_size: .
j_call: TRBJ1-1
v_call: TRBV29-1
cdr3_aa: CSVEPYLAQNTEAFF
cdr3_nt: TGCAGCGTTGAACCCTATTTGGCCCAGAACACTGAAGCTTTCTTT

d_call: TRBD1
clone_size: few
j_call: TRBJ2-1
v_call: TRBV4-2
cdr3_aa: CASSPGTGKPNEQFF
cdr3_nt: TGTGCCAGCAGCCCCGGGACAGGTAAACCGAATGAGCAGTTCTTC

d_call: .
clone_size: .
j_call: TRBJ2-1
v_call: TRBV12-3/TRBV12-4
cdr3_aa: CASSPPHWDYNEQFF
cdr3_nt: TGTGCCAGCAGTCCCCCCCATTGGGACTACAATGAGCAGTTCTTC

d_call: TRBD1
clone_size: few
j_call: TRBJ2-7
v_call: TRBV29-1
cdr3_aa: CSVVPDRGNYEQYF
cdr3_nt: TGCAGCGTTGTCCCGGACAGGGGAAACTACGAGCAGTACTTC

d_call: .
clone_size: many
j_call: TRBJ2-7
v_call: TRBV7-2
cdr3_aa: CASSLVGVYEQYF
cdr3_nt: TGTGCCAGCAGCTTAGTTGGGGTTTACGAGCAGTACTTC

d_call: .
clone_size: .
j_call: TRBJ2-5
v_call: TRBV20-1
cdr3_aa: CSARAPETQYF
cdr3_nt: TGCAGTGCTCGGGCGCCGGAGACCCAGTACTTC

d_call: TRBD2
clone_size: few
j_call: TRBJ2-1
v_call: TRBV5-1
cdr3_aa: CASSLLLAGYYNEQFF
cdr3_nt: TGCGCCAGCAGCTTGTTGCTAGCGGGATATTACAATGAGCAGTTCTTC

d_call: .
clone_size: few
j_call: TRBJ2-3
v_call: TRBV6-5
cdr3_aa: CASSYRTGGLHTDTQYF
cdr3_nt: TGTGCCAGCAGTTACCGAACCGGGGGACTTCACACAGATACGCAGTATTTT

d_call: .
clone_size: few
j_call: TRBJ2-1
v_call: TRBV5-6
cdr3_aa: CASSGGNKPGNEQFF
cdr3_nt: TGTGCCAGCAGCGGGGGGAACAAGCCGGGGAATGAGCAGTTCTTC

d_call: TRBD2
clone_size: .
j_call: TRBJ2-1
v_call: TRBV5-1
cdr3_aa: CASSSGLAGKNNEQFF
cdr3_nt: TGCGCCAGCAGCTCGGGACTAGCGGGGAAAAACAATGAGCAGTTCTTC

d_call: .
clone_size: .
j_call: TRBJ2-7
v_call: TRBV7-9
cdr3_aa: CASSLTGAPGGQYF
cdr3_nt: TGTGCCAGCAGCTTAACCGGGGCCCCTGGCGGGCAGTACTTC

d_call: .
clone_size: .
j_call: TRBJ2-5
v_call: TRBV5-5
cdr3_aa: CASSPDGWYQETQYF
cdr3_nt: TGTGCCAGCAGCCCCGACGGTTGGTACCAAGAGACCCAGTACTTC

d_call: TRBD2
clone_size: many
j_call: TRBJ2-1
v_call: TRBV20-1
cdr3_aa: CSAGEGLAWQFF
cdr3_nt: TGCAGTGCCGGGGAGGGACTAGCTTGGCAGTTCTTC

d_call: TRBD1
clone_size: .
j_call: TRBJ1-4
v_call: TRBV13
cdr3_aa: CASTTRGRAEKLFF
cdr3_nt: TGTGCCAGCACCACAAGGGGGCGGGCGGAAAAACTGTTTTTT

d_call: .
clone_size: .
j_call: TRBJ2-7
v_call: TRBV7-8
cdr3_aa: CASSARPGLISYEQYF
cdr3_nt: TGTGCCAGCAGCGCACGGCCGGGGCTTATCTCCTACGAGCAGTACTTC

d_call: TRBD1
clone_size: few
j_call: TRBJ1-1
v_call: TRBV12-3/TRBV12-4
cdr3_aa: CASRPTGGVTEAFF
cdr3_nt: TGTGCCAGCAGGCCGACAGGGGGCGTCACTGAAGCTTTCTTT

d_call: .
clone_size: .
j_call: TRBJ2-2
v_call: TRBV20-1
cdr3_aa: CSASQEGGFTGELFF
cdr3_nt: TGCAGTGCTAGTCAGGAGGGGGGCTTCACCGGGGAGCTGTTTTTT

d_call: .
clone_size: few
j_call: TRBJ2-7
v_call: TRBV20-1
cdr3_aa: CSARRGVIPYEQYF
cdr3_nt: TGCAGTGCTAGAAGGGGGGTTATTCCCTACGAGCAGTACTTC

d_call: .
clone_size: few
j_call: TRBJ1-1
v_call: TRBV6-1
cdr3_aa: CATGITGGTEAFF
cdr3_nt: TGTGCCACGGGAATCACCGGGGGTACTGAAGCTTTCTTT

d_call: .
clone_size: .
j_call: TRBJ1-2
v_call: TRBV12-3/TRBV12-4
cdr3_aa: CASSPAGTSYGYTF
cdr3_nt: TGTGCCAGCAGCCCGGCAGGGACTTCCTATGGCTACACCTTC

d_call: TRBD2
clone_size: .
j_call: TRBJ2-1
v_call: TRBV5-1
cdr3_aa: CASSLVWRGGSEQFF
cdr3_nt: TGCGCCAGCAGCTTGGTCTGGCGGGGGGGATCTGAGCAGTTCTTC

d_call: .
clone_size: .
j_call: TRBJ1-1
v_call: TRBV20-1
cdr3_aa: CSAAQNTEAFF
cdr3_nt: TGCAGTGCCGCTCAGAACACTGAAGCTTTCTTT

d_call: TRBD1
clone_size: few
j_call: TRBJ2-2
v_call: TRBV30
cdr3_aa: CAWSVRTTGIGELFF
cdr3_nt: TGTGCCTGGAGTGTCCGAACGACAGGGATCGGGGAGCTGTTTTTT

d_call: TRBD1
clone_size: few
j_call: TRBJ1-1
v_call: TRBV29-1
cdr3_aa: CSVGTGMNTEAFF
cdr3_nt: TGCAGCGTTGGGACAGGAATGAACACTGAAGCTTTCTTT

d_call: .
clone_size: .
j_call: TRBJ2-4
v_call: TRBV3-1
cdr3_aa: CASSLRGGVGKNIQYF
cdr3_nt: TGTGCCAGCAGCCTCCGAGGGGGTGTGGGCAAAAACATTCAGTACTTC

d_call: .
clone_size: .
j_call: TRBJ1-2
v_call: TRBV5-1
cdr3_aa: CASSSKQGSLYGYTF
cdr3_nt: TGCGCCAGCAGCTCAAAACAGGGTAGCCTTTATGGCTACACCTTC

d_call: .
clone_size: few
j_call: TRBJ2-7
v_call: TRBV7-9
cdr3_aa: CASSLDAGEYF
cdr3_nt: TGTGCCAGCAGCTTAGACGCCGGGGAGTACTTC

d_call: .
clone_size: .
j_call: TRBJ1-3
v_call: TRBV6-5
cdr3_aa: CASSYGPGNTIYF
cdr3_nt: TGTGCCAGCAGCTACGGGCCTGGAAACACCATATATTTT

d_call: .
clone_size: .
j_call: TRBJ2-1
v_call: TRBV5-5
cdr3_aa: CASRLGTSYNEQFF
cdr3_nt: TGTGCCAGCAGACTGGGGACCTCCTACAATGAGCAGTTCTTC

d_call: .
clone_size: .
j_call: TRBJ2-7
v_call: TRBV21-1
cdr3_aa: CASTLGGPSSSTVPYEQYF
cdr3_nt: TGTGCCAGCACTTTAGGGGGACCTTCCTCATCAACGGTACCCTACGAGCAGTACTTC

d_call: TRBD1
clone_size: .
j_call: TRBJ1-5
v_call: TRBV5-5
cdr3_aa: CASSRTGDPNQPQHF
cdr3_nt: TGTGCCAGCAGCAGGACAGGGGACCCCAATCAGCCCCAGCATTTT

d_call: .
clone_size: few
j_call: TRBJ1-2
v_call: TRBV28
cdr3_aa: CASSLVQGLIGYTF
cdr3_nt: TGTGCCAGCAGTTTGGTTCAGGGGCTAATAGGCTACACCTTC

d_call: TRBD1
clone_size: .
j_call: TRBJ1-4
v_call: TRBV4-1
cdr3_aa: CASSQDLSGGGEKLFF
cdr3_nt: TGCGCCAGCAGCCAAGATCTCTCAGGGGGCGGGGAAAAACTGTTTTTT

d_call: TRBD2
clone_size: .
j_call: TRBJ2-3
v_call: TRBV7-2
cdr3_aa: CASSSEIYGGFTDTQYF
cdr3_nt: TGTGCCAGCAGCTCCGAAATATACGGGGGGTTCACAGATACGCAGTATTTT

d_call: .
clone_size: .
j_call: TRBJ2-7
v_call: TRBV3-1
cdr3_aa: CASSQGDSSYEQYF
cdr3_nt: TGTGCCAGCAGCCAAGGAGACAGCTCCTACGAGCAGTACTTC